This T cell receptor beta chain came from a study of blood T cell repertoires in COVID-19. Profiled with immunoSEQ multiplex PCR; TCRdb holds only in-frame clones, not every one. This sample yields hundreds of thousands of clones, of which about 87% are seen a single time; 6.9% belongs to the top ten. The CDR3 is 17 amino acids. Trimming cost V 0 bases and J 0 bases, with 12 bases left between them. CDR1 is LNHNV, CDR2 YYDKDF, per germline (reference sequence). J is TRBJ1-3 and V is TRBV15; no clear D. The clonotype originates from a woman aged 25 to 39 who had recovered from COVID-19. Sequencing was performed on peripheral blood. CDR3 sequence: CATSRDRILYSGNTIYF. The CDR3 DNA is TGTGCCACCAGCAGAGATCGCATTCTCTACTCTGGAAACACCATATATTTT.